The clone carrying this T cell receptor beta chain was seen a few times. Its antigen is unidentified. None of the patients had undergone any treatment ahead of thyroid surgery. The length of the CDR3 is 14 residues. The V and J ends lost 8 bases and 6 bases, in that order; junction bases with no gene match: 8. The germline V gene has CDR1 MDHEN and CDR2 SYDVKM. With MiXCR, TCRdb reprocessed the PCR reads. Here the sample spans 30,000 to 45,000 clones, 30% to 40% being singletons. The data belong to a study of metastatic and nonmetastatic thyroid tumors. On the study more broadly: Thyroid patients, malignant and benign, had repertoires compared across blood and tumor or nodule tissue. Overall study results and limits: Benign nodules were reported to have significantly lower TCR beta diversity than malignant thyroid tumors, in blood and tumor.

The clonotype comes from a female donor with papillary thyroid cancer or a benign thyroid nodule (not recorded which). Some clones in this sample may be carry-over from other donors' samples. The sample was tumor tissue. The genes are TRBV28 and TRBJ2-7; the match to TRBD2 covers 12 bases. The CDR3 DNA reads TGTGCCAGCTCAGAGACTAGCGGGAGTTTCGAGCAGTACTTC. It is translated as CASSETSGSFEQYF.